The rows below give T cell receptor beta chains drawn from one sample of a study of blood T cells in healthy people across ages. TCRdb analysed the 5' RACE reads with MiXCR anew, one entry per CDR3 protein. The sample has some 1,800,000 distinct CDR3 sequences, about two fifths seen once; the top ten hold roughly 23%. The sequencing sample was made of blood. These receptors were collected from a human donor in good health. Each CDR3 is given without its conserved first and last residue. Not all rows give a size; the values are once, few, many and, for expanded clones, a class.

>TRBV5-1|.|TRBJ1-6
ASSPGPRSSYNSPLH
>TRBV24-1|.|TRBJ1-2
ATSDQAGYRGYT
>TRBV6-4|.|TRBJ2-3
ASKDWGTDTQY
>TRBV11-3|.|TRBJ1-2
ASSLDRGRGPLGGYT
>TRBV20-1|.|TRBJ2-5
SARDQKETQY
>TRBV7-2|few|TRBJ1-6
TSSLVLQSDSPLH
>TRBV20-1|few|TRBJ2-7
SARDIRGLSYEQY
>TRBV6-1|many|TRBJ1-2
ASSGRMATDYGYT
>TRBV27|few|TRBJ2-7
ASSWGARTKVYEQY
>TRBV29-1|.|TRBJ2-1
SITEAGNEQF
>TRBV27|.|TRBJ1-2
ASRRAQTYYGYT
>TRBV2|few|TRBJ2-3
ASSISGGSTDTQY
>TRBV7-2|.|TRBJ1-5
ASNSGLGLNQPQH
>TRBV15|.|TRBJ2-3
ATSTTGWPDTQY
>TRBV3-1|.|TRBJ2-4
ASSQKNIQY
>TRBV7-2|.|TRBJ2-1
ASSTTQGNEQF
>TRBV11-2|.|TRBJ1-4
ASSPSMLGTANEKLF
>TRBV20-1|few|TRBJ2-1
SARDPGVSYNEQF
>TRBV7-8|many|TRBJ1-2
ASSRTGTYGYT
>TRBV7-3|.|TRBJ1-1
ASSLVSDPNTEAF
>TRBV7-2|.|TRBJ1-5
ASSLGGPPRGQPQH
>TRBV7-2|.|TRBJ1-5
ASSLDAGQGDNQPQH
>TRBV10-3|.|TRBJ1-1
ATGQGGTEAF
>TRBV7-2|.|TRBJ2-5
ASSTRLAEGQETQY
>TRBV12-3/TRBV12-4|.|TRBJ1-1
ASSLANRAGAF
>TRBV7-2|.|TRBJ1-2
ASNQGQGNYGYT
>TRBV20-1|.|TRBJ1-1
SAGDIGDTEAF
>TRBV3-1|.|TRBJ2-7
ASSRRILDEQY
>TRBV7-2|.|TRBJ1-2
ASSLGWAQNYGYT
>TRBV6-2/TRBV6-3|.|TRBJ2-1
ASSFESRSEQF
>TRBV7-2|few|TRBJ2-1
ATTSDSGVLYNEQF
>TRBV4-2|.|TRBJ2-7
ASSHHWTSGPSYEQY
>TRBV4-3|few|TRBJ2-5
ASSRDQSGETQY
>TRBV6-2/TRBV6-3|.|TRBJ2-5
ASSTAGTNNEQY
>TRBV5-1|few|TRBJ2-7
ASSLSRGTTYEQY
>TRBV15|few|TRBJ2-7
ATSRDGIEQY
>TRBV27|.|TRBJ2-7
ASSLVPPGHGGPYEQY
>TRBV12-3/TRBV12-4|.|TRBJ2-5
ASSSSPEQETQY
>TRBV6-2/TRBV6-3|few|TRBJ1-2
ASSSRHYGYT
>TRBV6-2/TRBV6-3|few|TRBJ2-1
ASSYWGSFNEQF
>TRBV7-2|.|TRBJ1-5
ASSFWKDVWSNQPQH
>TRBV10-3|few|TRBJ2-3
AIAGDNTDTQY
>TRBV20-1|.|TRBJ2-3
SARKWEADTQY
>TRBV6-5|few|TRBJ1-2
ASTLGGAPRSGYT
>TRBV12-3/TRBV12-4|many|TRBJ1-2
ASSPGGDYGYT
>TRBV6-5|few|TRBJ2-7
ASSYRSGGEQY
>TRBV27|once|TRBJ1-2
ASKKGRDYGYT
>TRBV4-3|.|TRBJ1-5
ASSHPTGRGTNQPQH
>TRBV9|.|TRBJ2-2
ASSVRDRGLGDTGELF
>TRBV2|.|TRBJ2-1
ASSDPPMNEQF
>TRBV27|few|TRBJ2-5
ASSTYLGTSGGRQETQY
>TRBV2|few|TRBJ1-5
ASGLQGSGQPQH
>TRBV7-8|few|TRBJ1-1
ASSLTRGAEAF
>TRBV7-3|.|TRBJ2-3
ASSLYSGTRADTQY
>TRBV7-2|.|TRBJ2-3
ASSSRTSGGDTDTQY
>TRBV5-1|.|TRBJ1-4
ASSKTPGGAEEKLF
>TRBV7-2|.|TRBJ2-7
ASSLTSGGAIEQY
>TRBV6-5|.|TRBJ1-5
ASSSRRDNQPQH
>TRBV20-1|few|TRBJ2-1
SARIWGSSYNEQF